Given below is one T cell receptor (beta chain) in context. Its antigen is unknown. The data stem from a study of response to subunit inactivated influenza vaccine. Study conclusions and caveats: The authors proposed limited new T cell recruitment per seasonal influenza vaccination.

V lost 8 bases to trimming and J lost 6 bases, with 16 bases between them. CDR3 length: 14 residues. Germline V CDR1 and CDR2: ENHRY, SYGVKD. TCRdb processed the RT-PCR reads anew with MiXCR; each CDR3 protein has one entry. The table includes a few hundred thousand distinct CDR3 sequences, around 15% detected once. This TCR was recovered from a man in his fifties who received an inactivated influenza vaccine. Sequencing was performed on PBMCs from blood, taken approximately 12 days after vaccination. V gene TRBV10-3 combines with J gene TRBJ2-2; D possibly corresponds to TRBD2 (6 bases). The CDR3 here is CAISGLKEAGELFF. DNA of the CDR3: TGTGCCATCTCGGGACTCAAAGAGGCCGGGGAGCTGTTTTTT.